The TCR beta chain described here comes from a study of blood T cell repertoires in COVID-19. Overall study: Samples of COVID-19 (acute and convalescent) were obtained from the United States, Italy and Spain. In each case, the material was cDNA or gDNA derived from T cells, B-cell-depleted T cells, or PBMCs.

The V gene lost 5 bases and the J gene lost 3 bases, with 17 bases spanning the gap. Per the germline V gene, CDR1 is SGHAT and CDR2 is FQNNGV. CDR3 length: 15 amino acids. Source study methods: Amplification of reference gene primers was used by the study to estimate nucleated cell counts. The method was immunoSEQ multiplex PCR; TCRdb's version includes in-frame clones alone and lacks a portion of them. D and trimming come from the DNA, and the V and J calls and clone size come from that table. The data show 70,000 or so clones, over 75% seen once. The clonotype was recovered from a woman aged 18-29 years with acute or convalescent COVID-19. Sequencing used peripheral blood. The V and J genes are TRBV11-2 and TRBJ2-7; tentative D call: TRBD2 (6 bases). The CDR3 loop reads CASSAGSLSRYEQYF. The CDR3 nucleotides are TGTGCCAGCAGCGCCGGGAGTCTCAGCCGCTACGAGCAGTACTTC.